The T cell receptor beta chain under discussion was sequenced for a study of beta chain features in type 1 diabetes (dated by TCRdb to the late 2010s). Regarding the complete study: No differences in mean age, gender distribution, total cell number or subset yield were found between patients and healthy donors. The study compared the TCRB repertoires of sorted circulating CD4+ T cell subsets in recently diagnosed type 1 diabetes patients with those in matched healthy donors. Across all samples, roughly 110,000,000 sorted cells were examined, and cell number per subset correlated strongly with RNA yield. Whereas all 28 donors provided naive and central memory subsets, regulatory and stem cell-like memory subsets were isolated from just 8 patients and roughly 8 healthy donors. Here is what the overall study found, with its caveats: Patients with type 1 diabetes made fewer insertions and deleted more nucleotides at VDJ recombination sites, implying thymic rearrangement abnormalities. Because cDNA was sequenced instead of genomic DNA, activated cells with high expression could be over-represented, although the groups did not differ in activation or CD3 levels. PCR may preferentially amplify shorter templates, but because patient and control samples were amplified and corrected together, any resulting skew would affect both groups equally. Naive, central memory and regulatory TCRB repertoires appeared to be more alike among patients than among healthy donors. A moderate but significant shortening of TCRB CDR3 length was observed in type 1 diabetes patients in all four CD4+ subsets. Because the HLA sub-analyses included only small numbers of individuals, any influence of HLA type on TCRB rearrangement was left unresolved.

This clone occurred a few times. No antigen is known for it. No much larger clonotype is one base removed from it; base qualities were not supplied. Including cysteine and phenylalanine, the CDR3 has 14 amino acids. This entry keeps only the CDR3 DNA: 42 bases, framed from base 1. Relative to germline, V is 4 bases shorter and J is 3 bases shorter, with 13 bases between their ends. CDR1 SGHVS and CDR2 FQNEAQ are derived from the germline V gene. Each donor gave one peripheral blood draw, averaging approximately 110 mL, which was collected into heparinised tubes. Naive, central memory, regulatory and stem cell-like memory CD4+ T cells were sorted on a BD FACSAria II using a panel including CD45RO, CCR7, CD25, CD127, CD95 and CD27. Purity was above 95% for every sorted population. PBMCs were isolated immediately by Lymphoprep density gradient centrifugation and stained directly without culture. Samples were stained and sorted in pairs, with one healthy donor and one patient per experiment, so that batch effects were minimized.

The entire isolated RNA was reverse transcribed using the High Capacity cDNA Reverse Transcription Kit, and thus expressed TCRB transcripts were sequenced. Deep immunoSEQ sequencing was performed on naive, central memory and regulatory T cell samples, with an average of about 3.57 million total reads per sample. Sorted cells were lysed in RLT buffer and RNA was extracted with DNase-treated RNeasy Micro or Mini kits, depending on cell number. To prevent cross-contamination, every cell subset was processed on its own, while patient and healthy donor samples were processed together. TCRB sequences were amplified from cDNA with the immunoSEQ multiplex PCR, producing 87-bp fragments spanning the CDR3 region. Sequencing of the amplicons was done on the Illumina HiSeq platform. The authors' pipeline ran thus. Synthetic template baselines were used to correct PCR bias computationally, reads within Hamming distance 2 were collapsed together, and singletons that could not be merged were discarded. Reads were aligned against IMGT to assign V, D and J genes, CDR3 length and insertions or deletions at six rearrangement sites. Within each subset, clonotype counts were normalized to sorted cell number, after which true diversity and Gini coefficients were computed with the tcR R package. Repertoire sharing was quantified using the overlap coefficient calculated on TCRB nucleotide sequences. TCRdb took this table from immuneACCESS and kept in-frame rearrangements with V and J called. Such tables lack part of the clones; where checked against another copy, unresolved V genes explain under half of the gap, and the rest is unexplained. The DNA gave D and trimming, while V, J and clone size come from that table. This sample gives about 120,000 clones in total; about a sixth of them show up just once. Clones ranked in the top ten supply under 2.5% of the sample.

This receptor was obtained from a young man with type 1 diabetes. Input material: central memory CD4+ T cells from blood. The rearranged segments are TRBV7-8 and TRBJ2-7; TRBD2 could be the D gene, as 5 bases match. The nucleotide sequence is TGTGCCAGCAGCTATTCCCTCGGGGACTACGAGCAGTACTTC. Its protein reads: CASSYSLGDYEQYF.